What follows are 25 T cell receptor beta chains derived from one specimen sequenced in a study of PD-1 blockade in classical Hodgkin lymphoma. Using immunoSEQ multiplex PCR, the repertoire was profiled, and TCRdb retains in-frame clones only, with some absent. The sample has around 45,000 clones, roughly 70% seen once. Each and every patient relapsed after autologous stem cell transplantation, and patients got differing brentuximab vedotin exposure. The sequenced sample was peripheral blood mononuclear cells (PBMCs), obtained before the second cycle of nivolumab. The source is a human donor with classical Hodgkin lymphoma.

The chain recombines TRBV30 with TRBJ1-1; D remains unclear. This CDR3 has 16 amino acids. Trimming stripped 1 base from V and 2 bases from J, with 17 bases between. Per germline, CDR1 GTSNPN and CDR2 SVGIG (reference sequence). CDR3 bases: TGTGCCTGGAGTGGCCCGGTCTGGCGTGAAAACACTGAAGCTTTCTTT. This encodes CAWSGPVWRENTEAFF.

The CDR3 DNA follows: TGTGCCAGCAGTTATACTGCTGAAGCTTTCTTT. It specifies CASSYTAEAFF. This chain links TRBV6-5 with TRBJ1-1; D not resolved. Germline-derived CDR1 and CDR2 are MNHEY and SVGAGI. This CDR3 comprises 11 residues. V shed 3 bases and J shed 6 bases, with 5 bases lying between them.

The rearrangement links TRBV5-1 to TRBJ2-5; D remains unclear. The germline CDR1 and CDR2 sequences are SGHRS and YFSETQ. The CDR3 consists of 13 residues. Trimming took off 0 bases at V and 7 bases at J, with 10 bases between the two ends. Here the CDR3 DNA reads TGCGCCAGCAGCTTGGAACAGATAGGGACCCAGTACTTC. Amino acids: CASSLEQIGTQYF.

This clone appeared a single time. The chain is built from TRBV29-1 and TRBJ2-7; unclear D gene. The CDR3 is 13 residues long. Germline V gene sequence: CDR1 SQVTM, CDR2 ANQGSEA. V lost 4 bases and J lost 5, with 15 bases in between. CDR3 coding DNA: TGCAGCGTTGCGCCTCATCCATCAAACGAGCAGTACTTC. The encoded protein is CSVAPHPSNEQYF.

The chain uses TRBV30 and TRBJ1-2; a possible D gene is TRBD1 (5 bases). The germline CDR1 and CDR2 sequences are GTSNPN and SVGIG (reference sequence). This CDR3 has 15 amino acids. V lost 3 bases to trimming and J lost 2 bases, with 16 bases between them. The CDR3 sequence is CAWSFRGPGNYGYTF. In DNA form, the CDR3 reads TGTGCCTGGAGCTTTAGGGGACCCGGAAACTATGGCTACACCTTC.

CDR3 region: CASTPLLSYGYTF. The DNA of the CDR3 is TGTGCCAGCACCCCCCTCTTGAGTTATGGCTACACCTTC. The chain uses TRBV6-6 and TRBJ1-2; no reliable D call. Per germline, CDR1 MNHNY and CDR2 SVGAGI (reference sequence). CDR3 length equals 13 residues. Trimming removed 7 bases from V and 5 bases from J, with 14 bases in between.

This clone has a handful of counts. The chain employs TRBV9 and TRBJ2-3; 9 bases are a match to TRBD1. Germline V lookup: CDR1 SGDLS, CDR2 YYNGEE. The CDR3 covers 17 residues. The junction had 11 bases not matched to a gene; V was cut back by 3 bases and J by 3 bases. CDR3 sequence reads: CASSGGSTGGVTDTQYF. The DNA for the CDR3 is TGTGCCAGCAGCGGCGGATCGACAGGGGGGGTGACAGATACGCAGTATTTT.

This clone was detected a few times. The V gene is TRBV4-1, the J gene TRBJ2-7; TRBD2 matches at 7 bases. This CDR3 has 13 residues. V was clipped by 4 bases and J by 4 bases; unmatched bases: 4. CDR1 is MGHRA and CDR2 is YSYEKL in the germline V gene. The CDR3 DNA reads as TGCGCCAGCAGCCCAGGGAGGGGATACGAGCAGTACTTC. Amino acid sequence: CASSPGRGYEQYF.

This clone was recorded only once. This sequence joins TRBV6-5 and TRBJ1-6; perhaps TRBD1 as D (5 bases). Trimming took off 5 bases at V and 7 bases at J, with 15 bases between the two ends. Germline CDR1 MNHEY, CDR2 SVGAGI. The CDR3 has 15 residues. CDR3 protein: CASSPGGMGNSPLHF. In DNA form, the CDR3 reads TGTGCCAGCAGTCCCGGGGGAATGGGGAATTCACCCCTCCACTTT.

The chain employs TRBV4-2 and TRBJ1-3; no reliable D call. Germline V gene data show CDR1 as LGHNA and CDR2 as YNFKEQ. Trimming cost V 0 bases and J 2 bases, with 11 bases left between them. The CDR3 is made up of 16 amino acids. DNA of the CDR3: TGTGCCAGCAGCCAAGATTCTCCAAGGGCTGGAAACACCATATATTTT. The encoded protein is CASSQDSPRAGNTIYF.

This rearrangement joins TRBV7-9 to TRBJ2-7; D is unresolved. Germline CDR1 and CDR2: SEHNR and FQNEAQ (reference sequence). This CDR3 is built from 11 residues. The ends were cut back, 5 bases at V and 6 bases at J, with 8 bases in the middle. The chain's CDR3 is CASSPLPEQYF. As DNA, the CDR3 is TGTGCCAGCAGCCCCCTGCCCGAGCAGTACTTC.

This clone was seen more than once but under ten times. This chain uses TRBV6-4 with TRBJ2-3; maybe TRBD2 (6 bases). This CDR3 region has 13 residues. Germline CDR1 MRHNA, CDR2 SNTAGT. With 2 bases removed from V and 5 bases from J, the gap between germline ends came to 8 bases. This CDR3 is CASSDGTLDTQYF. CDR3 bases: TGTGCCAGCAGTGACGGGACTTTAGATACGCAGTATTTT.

The V gene is TRBV6-9, the J gene TRBJ1-5; 7 bases align to TRBD1. The CDR3 length is 15 residues. The germline gives CDR1 MNHGY, CDR2 SVAAGI. V shed 2 bases and J 9 bases; nucleotides not matched to a gene: 10. The chain's CDR3 is CASSYGDSGKGPQHF. The CDR3 DNA follows: TGTGCCAGCAGTTATGGGGACAGTGGAAAAGGGCCCCAGCATTTT.

The J gene is TRBJ2-1, the V gene TRBV4-2, with D tentatively TRBD2 (7 bases). The germline gives CDR1 LGHNA, CDR2 YNFKEQ. The CDR3 has 17 residues. The V end was cut by 0 bases, the J end by 5 bases, with 17 bases between. The CDR3 sequence is CASSQEGGGPFDNEQFF. As DNA, the CDR3 is TGTGCCAGCAGCCAAGAAGGGGGAGGGCCTTTCGACAATGAGCAGTTCTTC.

The rearrangement links TRBV5-1 to TRBJ1-1; 11 bases fit TRBD1. The V gene end was trimmed by 4 bases and the J gene end by 6 bases; junction bases not matched to a gene: 5. CDR3 length: 14 residues. Germline V gene sequence: CDR1 SGHRS, CDR2 YFSETQ. CDR3 sequence (DNA): TGCGCCAGCAGCGATGGACAGGGGGCGTCTGAAGCTTTCTTT. It specifies CASSDGQGASEAFF.

The sample holds a few counts of this clone. V is TRBV6-6 and J is TRBJ1-4; TRBD1 matches 7 bases. CDR3 length equals 12 residues. Trimming cost V 6 bases and J 8 bases; bases outside gene matches: 3. The V gene's germline CDR1 is MNHNY and CDR2 SVGAGI (reference sequence). The CDR3 loop is CASSEGAEKLFF. The CDR3 region has the DNA TGTGCCAGCAGCGAGGGGGCAGAAAAACTGTTTTTT.

This clone was counted a few times. This chain links TRBV7-3 with TRBJ2-7; 9 bases are shared with TRBD2. CDR3 size: 15 residues. J gave up 2 bases and V 5 bases, and 7 bases lay outside the gene matches. CDR1 and CDR2 (germline): SGHTA, FQGTGA. The CDR3 DNA follows: TGTGCCAGCAGCCTATCTAGCGGGATCCCCTACGAGCAGTACTTC. Translated: CASSLSSGIPYEQYF.

This clone occurred a few times. V gene TRBV6-5 combines with J gene TRBJ1-1; no clear D gene. Germline V gene sequence: CDR1 MNHEY, CDR2 SVGAGI. Between the trimmed V and J ends, which lost 6 bases and 0 bases, there was a span of 8 bases. CDR3 length equals 13 residues. The CDR3 is CASRVTMNTEAFF. CDR3 coding DNA: TGTGCCAGCAGAGTAACCATGAACACTGAAGCTTTCTTT.

The chain couples TRBV5-1 to TRBJ1-1; D unclear. The V gene's germline CDR1 is SGHRS and CDR2 YFSETQ. CDR3 length equals 14 residues. The V and J ends lost 4 bases and 4 bases respectively, with 14 bases between them. CDR3 DNA: TGCGCCAGCAGCCTAGACGGATGGATCACTGAAGCTTTCTTT. Translation gives CASSLDGWITEAFF.

In the case of this clone: Germline is not matched at one junction end, which may reflect a read error. The chain carries TRBV7-2 and TRBJ1-2, with D possibly matching TRBD1 (5 bases). The CDR3 totals 11 residues. Germline assignment: CDR1 SGHTA and CDR2 FQGNSA. The CDR3 protein is CASSLVGPSAF. The CDR3 DNA sequence: TGTGCCAGCAGCTTAGTGGGGCCTTCCGCCTTC.

The chain employs TRBV6-1 and TRBJ1-1; a possible D gene is TRBD1 (6 bases). This CDR3 region has 10 residues. Trimming removed 10 bases from V and 10 bases from J, with 13 bases in between. CDR1 is MNHNS and CDR2 is SASEGT in the germline V gene. For the CDR3, the DNA is TGTGCCACCGCCAGGGGAGTAGCTTTCTTT. Its protein product is CATARGVAFF.

The chain uses TRBV7-9 and TRBJ2-1, with 9 positions matching TRBD2. J gave up 6 bases and V 4 bases, and 7 bases lay outside the gene matches. The CDR3 spans 15 residues. The germline V gene encodes CDR1 SEHNR and CDR2 FQNEAQ (reference sequence). In nucleotides, the CDR3 is TGTGCCAGCAGCTCTCCGGGACTAGCTTTCAATGAGCAGTTCTTC. Translating it yields CASSSPGLAFNEQFF.

J is TRBJ1-3 and V is TRBV9; D unclear. The CDR3 loop spans 15 amino acids. Per the germline V gene, CDR1 is SGDLS and CDR2 is YYNGEE. V gave up 4 bases and J gave up 0 bases, with 11 bases separating them. The CDR3 reads CASSQASGSGNTIYF. The CDR3 DNA reads as TGTGCCAGCAGCCAGGCGTCGGGCTCTGGAAACACCATATATTTT.

The CDR3 is CASSPGLMETQYF. The DNA of the CDR3 is TGCGCCAGCAGCCCGGGACTTATGGAGACCCAGTACTTC. The V gene is TRBV4-3, the J gene TRBJ2-5, with a possible D match to TRBD2 (6 bases). V lost 4 bases and J lost 5, with 11 bases in between. This CDR3 is 13 amino acids long. Germline V gene lookup returns CDR1 LGHNA and CDR2 YSLEER.

The table lists this clone with a count of one. The chain has TRBV25-1 and TRBJ1-6, with D tentatively TRBD1 (6 bases). The CDR3 totals 16 residues. The V gene's germline CDR1 is MGHDK and CDR2 SYGVNS. The V gene lost 4 bases and the J gene lost 8 bases, with 18 bases spanning the gap. The CDR3 reads CASSALNSGQDSPLHF. The CDR3 region has the DNA TGTGCCAGCAGTGCCCTAAATTCGGGACAAGATTCACCCCTCCACTTT. Supplemented by reference TRBV25-1 and TRBJ1-6, the full variable domain reads EADIYQTPRYLVIGTGKKITLECSQTMGHDKMYWYQQDPGMELHLIHYSYGVNSTEKGDLSSESTVSRIRTEHFPLTLESARPSHTSQYLCASSALNSGQDSPLHFGNGTRLTVT.